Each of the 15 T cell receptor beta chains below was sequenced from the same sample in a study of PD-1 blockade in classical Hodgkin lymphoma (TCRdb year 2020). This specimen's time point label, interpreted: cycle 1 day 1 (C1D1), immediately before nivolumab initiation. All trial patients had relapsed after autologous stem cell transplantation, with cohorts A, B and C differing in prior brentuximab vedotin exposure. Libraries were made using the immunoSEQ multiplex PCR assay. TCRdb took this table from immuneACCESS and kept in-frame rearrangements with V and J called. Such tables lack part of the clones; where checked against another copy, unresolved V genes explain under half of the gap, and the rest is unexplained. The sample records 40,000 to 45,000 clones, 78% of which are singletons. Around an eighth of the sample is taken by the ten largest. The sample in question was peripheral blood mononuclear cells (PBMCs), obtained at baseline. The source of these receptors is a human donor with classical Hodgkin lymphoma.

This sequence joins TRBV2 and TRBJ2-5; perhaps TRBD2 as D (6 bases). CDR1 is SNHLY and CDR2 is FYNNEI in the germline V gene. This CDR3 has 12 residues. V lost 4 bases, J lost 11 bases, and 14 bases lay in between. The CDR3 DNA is TGTGCCAGCAGTGGACAGACTCGGGAGCAGTACTTC. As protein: CASSGQTREQYF.

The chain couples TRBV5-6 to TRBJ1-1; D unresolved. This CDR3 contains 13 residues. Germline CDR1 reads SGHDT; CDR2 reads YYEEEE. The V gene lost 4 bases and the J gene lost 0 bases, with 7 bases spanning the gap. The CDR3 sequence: CASSPALNTEAFF. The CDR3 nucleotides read TGTGCCAGCAGCCCGGCCCTGAACACTGAAGCTTTCTTT.

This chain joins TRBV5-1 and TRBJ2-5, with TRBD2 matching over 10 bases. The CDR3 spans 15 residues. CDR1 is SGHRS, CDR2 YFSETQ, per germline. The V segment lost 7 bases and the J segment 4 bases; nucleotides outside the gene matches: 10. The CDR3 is CASESGAGGRETQYF. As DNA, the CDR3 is TGCGCCAGCGAATCAGGAGCGGGGGGGAGAGAGACCCAGTACTTC.

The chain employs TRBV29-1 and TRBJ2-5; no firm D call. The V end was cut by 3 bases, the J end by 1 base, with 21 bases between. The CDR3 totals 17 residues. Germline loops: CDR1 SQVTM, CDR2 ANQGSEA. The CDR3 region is CSVDSPIARRTQETQYF. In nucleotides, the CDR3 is TGCAGCGTTGATAGCCCCATCGCTCGGCGGACCCAAGAGACCCAGTACTTC.

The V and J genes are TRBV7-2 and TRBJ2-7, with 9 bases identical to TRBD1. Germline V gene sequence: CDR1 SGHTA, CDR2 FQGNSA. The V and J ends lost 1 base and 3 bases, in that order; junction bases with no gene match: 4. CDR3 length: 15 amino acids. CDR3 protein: CASSLVGTGIYEQYF. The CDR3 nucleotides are TGTGCCAGCAGCTTAGTAGGGACAGGGATCTACGAGCAGTACTTC.

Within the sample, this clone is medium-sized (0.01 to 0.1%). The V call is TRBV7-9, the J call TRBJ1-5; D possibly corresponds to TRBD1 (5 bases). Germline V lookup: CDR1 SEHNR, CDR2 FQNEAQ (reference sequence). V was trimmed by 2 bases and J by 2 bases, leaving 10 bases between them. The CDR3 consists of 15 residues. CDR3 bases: TGTGCCAGCAGCTTAACGACAGCGGGCAATCAGCCCCAGCATTTT. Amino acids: CASSLTTAGNQPQHF. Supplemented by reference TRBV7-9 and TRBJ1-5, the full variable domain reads DTGVSQNPRHKITKRGQNVTFRCDPISEHNRLYWYRQTLGQGPEFLTYFQNEAQLEKSRLLSDRFSAERPKGSFSTLEIQRTEQGDSAMYLCASSLTTAGNQPQHFGDGTRLSIL.

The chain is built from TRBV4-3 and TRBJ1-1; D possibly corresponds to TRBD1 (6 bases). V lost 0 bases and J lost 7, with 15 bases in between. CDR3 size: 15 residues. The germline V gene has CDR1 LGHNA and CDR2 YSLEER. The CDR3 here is CASSQDWGQGIEAFF. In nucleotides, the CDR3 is TGCGCCAGCAGCCAAGATTGGGGGCAGGGCATTGAAGCTTTCTTT.

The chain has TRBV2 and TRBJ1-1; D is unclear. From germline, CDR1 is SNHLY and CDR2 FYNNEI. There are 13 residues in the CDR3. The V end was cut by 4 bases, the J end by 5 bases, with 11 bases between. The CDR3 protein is CASSGGPETEAFF. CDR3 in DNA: TGTGCCAGCAGTGGGGGTCCGGAAACTGAAGCTTTCTTT.

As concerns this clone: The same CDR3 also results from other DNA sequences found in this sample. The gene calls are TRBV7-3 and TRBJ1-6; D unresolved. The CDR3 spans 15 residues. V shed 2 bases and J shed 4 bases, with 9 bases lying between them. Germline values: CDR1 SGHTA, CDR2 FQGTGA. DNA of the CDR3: TGTGCCAGCAGCTTAGACGGCGCTTATAATTCACCCCTCCACTTT. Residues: CASSLDGAYNSPLHF.

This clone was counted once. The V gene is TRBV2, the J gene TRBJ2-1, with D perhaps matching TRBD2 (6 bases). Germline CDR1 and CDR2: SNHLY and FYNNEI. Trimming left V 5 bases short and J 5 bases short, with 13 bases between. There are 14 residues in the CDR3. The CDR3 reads CASSFTRLDNEQFF. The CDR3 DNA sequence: TGTGCCAGCAGTTTTACCCGACTAGACAATGAGCAGTTCTTC.

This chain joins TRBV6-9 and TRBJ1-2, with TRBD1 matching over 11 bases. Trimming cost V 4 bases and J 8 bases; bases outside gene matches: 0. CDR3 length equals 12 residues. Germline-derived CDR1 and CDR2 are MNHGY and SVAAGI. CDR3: CASSWTGGGYTF. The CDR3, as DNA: TGTGCCAGCAGTTGGACAGGGGGCGGCTACACCTTC.

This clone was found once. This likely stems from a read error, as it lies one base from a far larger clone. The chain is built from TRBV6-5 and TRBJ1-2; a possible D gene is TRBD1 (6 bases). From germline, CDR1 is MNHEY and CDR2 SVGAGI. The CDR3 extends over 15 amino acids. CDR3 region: CASSYSFGGRYGHTF. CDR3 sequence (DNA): TGTGCCAGCAGTTACTCATTCGGGGGGCGTTATGGCCACACCTTC.

CDR3 protein: CASSVGASGSQETQYF. The CDR3, as DNA: TGTGCCAGCAGCGTAGGGGCTAGCGGCAGCCAAGAGACCCAGTACTTC. The chain couples TRBV9 to TRBJ2-5; 7 nucleotides line up with TRBD2. The CDR3 spans 16 residues. The V gene end was trimmed by 0 bases and the J gene end by 1 base; junction bases not matched to a gene: 6. In germline, CDR1 is SGDLS, CDR2 YYNGEE.

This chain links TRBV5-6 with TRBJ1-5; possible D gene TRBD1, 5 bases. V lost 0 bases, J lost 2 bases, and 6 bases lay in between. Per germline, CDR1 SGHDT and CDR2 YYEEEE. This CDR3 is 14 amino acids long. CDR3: CASSLGGGNQPQHF. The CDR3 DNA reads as TGTGCCAGCAGCTTGGGAGGGGGCAATCAGCCCCAGCATTTT.

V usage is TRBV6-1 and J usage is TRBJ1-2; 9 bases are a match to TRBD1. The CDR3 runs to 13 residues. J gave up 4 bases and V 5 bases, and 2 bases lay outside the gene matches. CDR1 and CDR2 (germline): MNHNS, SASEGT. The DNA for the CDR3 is TGTGCCAGCAGTACGGACAGGGGCTATGGCTACACCTTC. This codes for CASSTDRGYGYTF.